Below, one T cell receptor beta chain is given with its context. In its sample, this clonotype was seen many times. Its cognate antigen has yet to be identified. Base qualities are not recorded, but no much larger clone differs from it by a single base. Libraries of naive CD8 T cells were built from about 21,000 to 970,000 sorted cells, with 10%, 30% or 50% of the purified RNA used. Naive CD8 T cells were FACS-sorted as CD8+CD4-CCR7+CD45RA+ on a BD FACSAria II into RLT Plus buffer. Detection sensitivity was tested by spiking Jurkat RNA equal to over 8 TCR copies' worth into samples containing roughly 19,000-1,100,000 naive CD8 T cells. Enrichment of CD8 T cells was performed with RosetteSep CD8+ T Cell Enrichment Cocktail and Ficoll-Paque, after which ACK red cell lysis was carried out. The data were taken from a study of molecular identifiers for immune sequencing clone quantification (dated by TCRdb to the late 2010s). With regard to the full study: For a replicate experiment, RNA from approximately 20,000 or 100,000 naive CD8 T cells was divided into five aliquots, of which four were sequenced. This methods study used CD8 T cells to benchmark TCR RNA copy counting and molecular-identifier clustering-based TCR repertoire sequencing (MIDCIRS). Results the study describes overall, beyond this receptor: In CMV-specific effector cells, over 99% of molecules were held by clones above 20 RNA copies, whereas under 1% of molecules were held by such clones in naive cells. When barcode sub-clustering was left out, chimeric consensus sequences inflated TCR diversity, with chimeras reaching as high as 47%. Spiked-in Jurkat TCR RNA (about ten copies' worth), which is not part of the donor repertoire, was contained in the naive libraries. A single cell's worth of spiked-in Jurkat TCR RNA was reported detectable even among 850,000 to 1,000,000 naive CD8 T cells. The sizes of highly expanded clones could end up underestimated when identical TCR molecules share a barcode. Approximately 2.7 recovered TCR RNA copies per cell were obtained by modeling, versus roughly 10 by digital PCR, implying a capture efficiency of 25% to 30%.

The library was prepared using PCR. Sequencer: NextSeq 500. Preparation of bulk TCR libraries followed a previously described approach, with the TCR primers listed in Table S5. The Qiagen AllPrep DNA/RNA kit was used to purify total RNA. Before any analysis, reads coming from multiple sequencing runs of the same library were combined into one pool. The original pipeline was this. Reads were retained only if an exact TCR constant sequence was present, and the retained reads were trimmed to 150 nt and grouped according to their 12-nt molecular barcodes. Reads in each barcode group were sub-clustered using a 15% Levenshtein threshold, and a quality-weighted consensus sequence was built for each RNA molecule. Non-functional sequences were filtered out, along with any lower-count sequence sitting one edit away from another sequence. Barcode sub-clusters with fewer than 20% of the maximum read count were removed, based on fitting two negative binomial distributions. Clones were called with MiXCR by TCRdb after fastp trimmed the public reads at Q25, and only in-frame beta chains were retained. Merged by CDR3 protein, the rows form single entries marked with the most common genes and DNA. It is TCRdb's table, rather than the study itself, that gives the V and J calls and clone size. The sample includes roughly 630,000 distinct CDR3 sequences, with 25% observed a single time. 0.78% of the sample is taken by the ten largest.

The sequenced sample consisted of naive CD8+ T cells from blood, with Jurkat cell RNA spiked in. The cell subset or site label corresponds to: FACS-sorted CD8+CD4-CCR7+CD45RA+ naive T cells. This sequence originates from a human donor in good health. Some libraries in this study had Jurkat cell RNA spiked in.

The nucleotide sequence is TGTGCCAGCAGTCAGGCAGGGGTAATCGAGACCCAGTACTTC. Its translation reads: CASSQAGVIETQYF. The chain was built from TRBV7-2 and TRBJ2-5; TRBD1 is a possible D gene, resting on 6 matching bases. The V end loses 6 bases and the J end loses 5 bases, and a stretch of 16 bases separates them. The CDR3 spans 14 residues, from the cysteine through the phenylalanine. The kept DNA is CDR3 alone, 42 bases in frame from the first base. The germline V gene gives CDR1 as SGHTA and CDR2 as FQGNSA.